This T cell receptor (beta chain) was obtained from a study of memory CD4+ T cells and cytomegalovirus serostatus (dated by TCRdb to the late 2010s). Regarding the complete study: The cohort comprised roughly 35 healthy Belgian adults, 9 CMV seropositive and 24 CMV seronegative. To replicate a published TCR-based CMV serostatus classifier, the researchers sequenced the CD4+ memory TCRbeta repertoires of a Belgian cohort whose cytomegalovirus serostatus was known. On the study overall, not on this receptor specifically: The results were interpreted as suggesting that the CMV-associated TCR signature is mostly present in the CD4+ memory repertoire. Unlike the original study, which covered naive and memory CD4+ and CD8+ populations, the Belgian study sequenced only CD4+CD45RO+ memory cells. Among the 150 to 200 previously reported CMV-associated TCRbeta sequences, approximately 67 showed up in the CD4+ memory repertoires, with each one found in between one and five individuals. CMV serostatus prediction reached a median bootstrapped AUC of roughly 0.96 with the original framework and about 0.91 with a US-trained random forest. On the Belgian cohort, the classifier built on the original framework reached a median bootstrapped AUC of about 0.95, with a 95% CI of 0.76-1.00.

Single viable CD3+CD4+CD8-CD45RO+ cells were sorted as memory CD4+ T cells on a FACSAria II. CMV serostatus was determined with a Roche Elecsys assay detecting serum IgG against CMV pp150, pp28, p38 and p52. After thawing, total CD4+ T cells were enriched by positive selection with CD4 magnetic microbeads. The samples came from a separate study whose specific focus was interrogating the CD4+ T cell memory repertoire. Peripheral blood mononuclear cells were isolated and cryopreserved following standard operating procedures; serum was stored at -80 °C. The staining used CD3-PerCP (BW264/56), CD4-APC (RPA-T4), CD45RO-PE (UCHT1) and CD8-Pacific Orange (3B5) antibodies, and Sytox blue was used to exclude non-viable cells. Genomic DNA was extracted from sorted cells with the Quick-DNA Microprep Kit. Amplification of TCRbeta DNA was done with the immunoSEQ hsTCRbeta kit, following the protocol from the manufacturer. TCRbeta libraries were sequenced on an Illumina MiSeq instrument. The study's own analysis went as follows. After out-of-frame sequences were removed, 2 million to 2.5 million distinct TCRbeta sequences remained, averaging around 70,000 per individual. Each individual was scored using the number of about 180 previously reported CMV-associated TCRbeta sequences that the individual carried and the total number of productive distinct TCRbeta sequences. A beta-binomial model was reimplemented in Python, and scikit-learn random forests with default parameters were trained on data from the US cohort. On the Belgian cohort, classifier performance was reported as the median AUC, along with percentile confidence intervals, across 10,000 bootstrap iterations. TCRdb limited this immuneACCESS table to in-frame rearrangements with V and J called. A share of clones is missing; checked studies link under half to unresolved V genes, and the rest is unexplained. That table gives V, J and clone size, and the DNA gave D and trimming. This sample holds approximately 44,000 clones; 76% were observed only once. Roughly 6.7% of the sample belongs to the ten largest clones.

The CDR3 holds 17 amino acids from the cysteine to the phenylalanine. Only the CDR3 part of the read is kept: 51 bases, read in frame from the first base. The CDR1 and CDR2 encoded by the germline V gene are LGHNA and YSLEER. V trim: 1 base; J trim: 2 bases; unmatched bases: 8. Remarks on this clone: No antigen is known for it. Per-base qualities were not stored, and no clone one base away is much larger.

This receptor chain uses TRBV4-3 and TRBJ2-7, with 10 junctional bases fitting TRBD2. The source is an adult in good health and CMV-seronegative. The sample taken for sequencing was memory CD4+ T cells from blood. CDR3 region: CASSQGTSGTTPYEQYF. The DNA sequence reads TGCGCCAGCAGCCAAGGAACTAGCGGGACTACTCCCTACGAGCAGTACTTC.